Sequencing of this T cell receptor (beta chain) was carried out in a study of blood T cells in healthy people across ages (dated by TCRdb to between 2015 and 2016). Notes on the research overall: In model experiments, roughly one uniquely barcoded TCR beta cDNA molecule per two T cells was captured by template switching. Using deep sequencing normalized with unique cDNA molecular identifiers, the study measured how TCR beta repertoire diversity changes with age. Donors were grouped into four age groups: young (average 16 years), middle-aged (around 39), aged (around 66) and long-lived (approximately 75). To avoid experimental bias, donors of different ages were randomly spread across the sequencing lanes. The study analyzed two additional independent replicas of 1 million unique cDNA reads from the same blood draw for two donors, one aged 18 to 30 and one aged 80 or older.

A note on this clonotype: Its antigen is still unknown. No much larger clone exists at a distance of one base, and base qualities are not known.

Systemically healthy Caucasian individuals from Russia, 35 to 40 in total and aged about 6 to 100 years, were included as donors. Each donor gave about 9.8 milliliters of peripheral blood, drawn into EDTA-treated Vacutainer tubes. Ficoll-Paque density-gradient centrifugation was used to isolate PBMCs, with at least 7 million per sample. Trizol reagent was used to extract total RNA from the PBMCs, yielding at least 6 micrograms per sample. For every donor, an aliquot of PBMCs went through flow cytometry to measure the percentages of naive CD45RAhigh/CD27high T cells. V is pared back by 1 base and J by 4 bases, with 8 bases lying between the germline termini. Inclusive of the bounding cysteine and phenylalanine, the CDR3 is 13 residues long. Just the 39-base CDR3 DNA is kept, in frame starting at base 1. CDR1 MDHEN and CDR2 SYDVKM were looked up in the germline V gene. Broader findings and caveats from the paper: Estimates of total diversity based on one million sequenced T cells were regarded as lower bounds and as underestimates. A strong correlation was found between observed TCR beta diversity and the percentage of naive T cells measured by flow cytometry. Conclusive comparison of naive and antigen-experienced compartments was prevented by the profiling of bulk unsorted PBMCs. Because the CMV infection status of the donors was unknown, age-related changes in expanded clonotypes may potentially have been confounded. The long-lived group showed more naive CD4+ T cells, fewer expanded clones and increased TCR diversity than the aged group, suggesting age selection. As age increased, observed TCR beta diversity per million T cells dropped in a roughly linear way, and a significant reduction was already evident by age about 36.

The method was 5' RACE. Sequenced using an Illumina HiSeq 2500. A second PCR of about 7 to 12 cycles was run with a J-beta primer mix and a sample-barcoded 5' primer. A unique molecular identifier was introduced onto each TCR beta cDNA molecule by a template-switch 5' adaptor carrying 12 random nucleotides. Each sample yielded at least 2.5 million CDR3-containing paired-end reads. All of the RNA was converted into first-strand cDNA using the Mint cDNA synthesis kit, with a TRBC-specific oligonucleotide serving as the primer. Following uracil-DNA glycosylase treatment, all cDNA underwent a first 18-cycle PCR with the universal primers M1SS and BC2_uni_R. The source study handled its data this way. For normalization, 1 million high-quality reads, each with a distinct molecular identifier, were randomly selected from each sample. Reads with shared molecular identifiers were discarded instead of being binned into consensus sequences. CDR3 identification, clonotype clustering and error correction used MiTCR with a Q25 quality threshold and the strictest error-elimination algorithm. A nonparametric unseen species model with Euler transformation was used to estimate a lower bound on total TCR beta diversity. TCRdb passed the public sequencing reads through fastp at Q25 and MiXCR, retaining productive beta sequences. A single entry per CDR3 protein holds the most common genes and DNA from its merged rows. For this entry, the V and J calls and clone size follow TCRdb and not the study's own pipeline. In this sample the table shows more than 700,000 distinct CDR3 sequences, approximately 55% of which occur a single time. The top ten constitute roughly 37% of the sample.

The TCR comes from an older man in good health. Input material: blood. In this chain, TRBV28 is recombined with TRBJ2-7; the D segment cannot be called with confidence. In nucleotide form, the sequence is TGTGCCAGCAGTTTATCGGCAAAATACGAGCAGTACTTC. The resulting protein is CASSLSAKYEQYF. Here the CDR3 is joined to the reference TRBV28 and TRBJ2-7 genes, and the full variable domain is: DVKVTQSSRYLVKRTGEKVFLECVQDMDHENMFWYRQDPGLGLRLIYFSYDVKMKEKGDIPEGYSVSREKKERFSLILESASTNQTSMYLCASSLSAKYEQYFGPGTRLTVT.